Sequencing of this T cell receptor beta chain was carried out in a study of response to subunit inactivated influenza vaccine. General study results and limits: It was the authors' suggestion that each seasonal influenza vaccination recruits few new T cells.

From the RT-PCR reads, TCRdb called clonotypes with MiXCR, one entry per CDR3 protein. The sample yields more than 400,000 distinct CDR3 sequences, approximately 6.9% seen once. V lost 4 bases and J 5 bases, leaving 14 bases between the germline ends. In germline, CDR1 is MGHDK, CDR2 SYGVNS. The CDR3 length is 14 residues. This clonotype was counted a few times. Its target is not known. The receptor was derived from a man between 50 and 75 years old who received an inactivated influenza vaccine. Sequenced material: PBMCs from blood, taken less than 25 months after vaccination. This chain links TRBV25-1 with TRBJ1-1, with D uncertain. The CDR3 region has the DNA TGTGCCAGCAGTGTGGATGGTGTGTGGACTGAAGCTTTCTTT. Translating it yields CASSVDGVWTEAFF.